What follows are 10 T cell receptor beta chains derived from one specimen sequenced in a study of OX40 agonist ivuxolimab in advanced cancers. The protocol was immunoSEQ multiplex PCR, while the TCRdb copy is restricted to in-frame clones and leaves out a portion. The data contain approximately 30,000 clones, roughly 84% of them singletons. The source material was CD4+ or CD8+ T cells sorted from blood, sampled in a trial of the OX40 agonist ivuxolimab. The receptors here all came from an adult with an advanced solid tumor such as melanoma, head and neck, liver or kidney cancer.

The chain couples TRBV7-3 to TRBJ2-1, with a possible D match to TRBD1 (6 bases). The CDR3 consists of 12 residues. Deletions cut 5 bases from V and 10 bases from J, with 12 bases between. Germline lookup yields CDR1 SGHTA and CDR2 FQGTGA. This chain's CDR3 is CASSEQGGEQFF. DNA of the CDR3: TGTGCCAGCAGCGAACAGGGCGGGGAGCAGTTCTTC.

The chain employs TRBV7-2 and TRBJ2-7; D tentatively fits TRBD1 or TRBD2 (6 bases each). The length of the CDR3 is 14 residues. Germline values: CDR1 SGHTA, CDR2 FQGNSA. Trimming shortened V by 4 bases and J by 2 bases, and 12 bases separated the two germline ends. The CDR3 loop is CASSSARGPYEQYF. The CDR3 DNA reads TGTGCCAGCAGCTCTGCACGGGGGCCCTACGAGCAGTACTTC.

The DNA for the CDR3 is TGTGCCAGCAGTACCAGGGACAGGGTCTCCTACGAGCAGTACTTC. It encodes CASSTRDRVSYEQYF. This chain joins TRBV28 and TRBJ2-7; 9 nucleotides align to TRBD1. The CDR3 sequence is 15 residues long. The junction had 5 bases not matched to a gene; V was cut back by 5 bases and J by 0 bases. From germline, CDR1 is MDHEN and CDR2 SYDVKM.

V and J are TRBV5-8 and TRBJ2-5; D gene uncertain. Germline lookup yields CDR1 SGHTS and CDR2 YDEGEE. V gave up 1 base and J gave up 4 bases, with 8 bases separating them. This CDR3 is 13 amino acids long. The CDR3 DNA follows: TGTGCCAGCAGCTTGTTAGGCCGAGAGACCCAGTACTTC. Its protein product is CASSLLGRETQYF.

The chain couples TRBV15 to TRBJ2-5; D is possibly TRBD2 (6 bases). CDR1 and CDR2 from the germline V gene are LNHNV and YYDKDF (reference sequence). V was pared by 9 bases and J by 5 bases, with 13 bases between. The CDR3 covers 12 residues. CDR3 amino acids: CATEGGLETQYF. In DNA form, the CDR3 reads TGTGCCACTGAAGGAGGGCTGGAGACCCAGTACTTC.

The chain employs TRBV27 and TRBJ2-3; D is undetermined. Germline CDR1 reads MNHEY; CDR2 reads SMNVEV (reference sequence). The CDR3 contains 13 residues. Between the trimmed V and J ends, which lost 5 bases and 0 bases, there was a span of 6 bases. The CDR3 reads CASSTTSTDTQYF. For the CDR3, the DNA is TGTGCCAGCAGTACGACTAGCACAGATACGCAGTATTTT.

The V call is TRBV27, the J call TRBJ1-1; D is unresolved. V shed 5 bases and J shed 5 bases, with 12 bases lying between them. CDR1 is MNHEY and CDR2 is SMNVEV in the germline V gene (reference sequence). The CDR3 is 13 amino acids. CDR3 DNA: TGTGCCAGCAGTCTCTTTTTGGGGACTGAAGCTTTCTTT. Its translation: CASSLFLGTEAFF.

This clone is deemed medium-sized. CDR3: CASSQGASYNEQFF. The CDR3 bases are TGTGCCAGTTCACAGGGGGCTTCCTACAATGAGCAGTTCTTC. The V and J genes are TRBV28 and TRBJ2-1, with 9 bases aligning to TRBD1. The CDR3 covers 14 residues. CDR1 MDHEN and CDR2 SYDVKM come from the germline V gene. J was trimmed by 1 base and V by 9 bases; bases with no gene match: 4.

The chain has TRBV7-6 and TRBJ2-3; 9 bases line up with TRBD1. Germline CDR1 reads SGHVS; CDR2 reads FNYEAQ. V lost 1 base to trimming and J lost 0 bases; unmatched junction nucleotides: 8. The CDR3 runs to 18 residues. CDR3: CASSLGGTGNPSTDTQYF. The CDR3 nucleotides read TGTGCCAGCAGCTTAGGAGGGACAGGGAACCCTAGCACAGATACGCAGTATTTT. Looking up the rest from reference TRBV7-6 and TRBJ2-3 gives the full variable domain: GAGVSQSPRYKVTKRGQDVALRCDPISGHVSLYWYRQALGQGPEFLTYFNYEAQQDKSGLPNDRFSAERPEGSISTLTIQRTEQRDSAMYRCASSLGGTGNPSTDTQYFGPGTRLTVL.

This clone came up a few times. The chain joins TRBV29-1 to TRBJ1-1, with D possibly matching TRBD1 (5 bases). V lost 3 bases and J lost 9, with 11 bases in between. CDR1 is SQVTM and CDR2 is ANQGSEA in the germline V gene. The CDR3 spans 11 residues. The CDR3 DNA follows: TGCAGCGTTGACTGGCAGGGCAAAGCTTTCTTT. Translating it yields CSVDWQGKAFF.